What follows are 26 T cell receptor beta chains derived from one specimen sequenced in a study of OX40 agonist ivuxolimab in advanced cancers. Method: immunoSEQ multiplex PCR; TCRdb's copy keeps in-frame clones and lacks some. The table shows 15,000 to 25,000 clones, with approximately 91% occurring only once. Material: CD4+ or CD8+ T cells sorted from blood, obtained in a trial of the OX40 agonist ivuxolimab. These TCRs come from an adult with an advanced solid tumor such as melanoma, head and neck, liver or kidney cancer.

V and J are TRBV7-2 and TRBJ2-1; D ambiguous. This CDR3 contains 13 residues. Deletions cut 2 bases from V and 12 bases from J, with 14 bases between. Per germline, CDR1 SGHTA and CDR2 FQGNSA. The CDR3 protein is CASSLLSGALQFF. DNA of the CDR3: TGTGCCAGCAGCTTATTGTCCGGTGCGTTGCAGTTCTTC.

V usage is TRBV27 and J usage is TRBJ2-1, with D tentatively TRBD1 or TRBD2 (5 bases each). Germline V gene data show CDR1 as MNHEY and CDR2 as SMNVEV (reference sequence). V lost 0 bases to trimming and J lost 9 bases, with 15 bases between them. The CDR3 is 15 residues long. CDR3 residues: CASSLSGVLLSEQFF. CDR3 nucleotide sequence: TGTGCCAGCAGTTTATCGGGGGTCCTCCTCAGTGAGCAGTTCTTC.

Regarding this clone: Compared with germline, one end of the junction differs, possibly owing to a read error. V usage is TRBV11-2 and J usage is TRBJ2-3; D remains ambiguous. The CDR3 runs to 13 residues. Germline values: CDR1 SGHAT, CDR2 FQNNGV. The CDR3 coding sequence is TGTGCCAGCAGATTAGCTAGAACAGATACGCAGTATTTT. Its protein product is CASRLARTDTQYF.

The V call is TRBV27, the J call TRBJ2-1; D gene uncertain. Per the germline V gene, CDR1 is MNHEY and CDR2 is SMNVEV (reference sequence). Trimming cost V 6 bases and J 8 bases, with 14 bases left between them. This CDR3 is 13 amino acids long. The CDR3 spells CASSPQVGHEQFF. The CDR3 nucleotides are TGTGCCAGCAGCCCCCAAGTTGGCCATGAGCAGTTCTTC.

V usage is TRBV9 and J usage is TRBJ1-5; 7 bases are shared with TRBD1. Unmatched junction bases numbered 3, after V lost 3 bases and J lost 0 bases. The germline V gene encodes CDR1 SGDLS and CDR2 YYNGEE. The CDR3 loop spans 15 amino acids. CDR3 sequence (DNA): TGTGCCAGCAGCGAGACAGGGTATAGCAATCAGCCCCAGCATTTT. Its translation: CASSETGYSNQPQHF.

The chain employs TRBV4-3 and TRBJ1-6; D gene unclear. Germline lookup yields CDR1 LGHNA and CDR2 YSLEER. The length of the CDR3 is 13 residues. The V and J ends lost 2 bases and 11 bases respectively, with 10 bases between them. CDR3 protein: CASSQSSGAPLHF. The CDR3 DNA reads TGCGCCAGCAGCCAATCCTCGGGTGCACCCCTCCACTTT.

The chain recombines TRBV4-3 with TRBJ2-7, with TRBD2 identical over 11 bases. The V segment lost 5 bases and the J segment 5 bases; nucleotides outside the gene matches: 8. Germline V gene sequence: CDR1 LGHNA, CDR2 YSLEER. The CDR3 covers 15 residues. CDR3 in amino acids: CASSGGTSGHHEQYF. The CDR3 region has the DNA TGCGCCAGCAGCGGCGGGACTAGCGGTCATCACGAGCAGTACTTC.

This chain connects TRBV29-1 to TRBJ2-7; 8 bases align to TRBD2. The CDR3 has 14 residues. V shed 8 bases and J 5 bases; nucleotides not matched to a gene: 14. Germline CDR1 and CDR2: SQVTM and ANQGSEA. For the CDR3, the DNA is TGCAGCTATACCCAGGCGGGAGGTTCCCACGAGCAGTACTTC. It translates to CSYTQAGGSHEQYF.

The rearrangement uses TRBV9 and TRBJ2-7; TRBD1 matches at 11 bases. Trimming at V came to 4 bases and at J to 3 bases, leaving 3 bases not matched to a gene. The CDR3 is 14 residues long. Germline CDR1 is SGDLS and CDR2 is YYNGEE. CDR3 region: CASSTGTGGYEQYF. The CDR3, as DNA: TGTGCCAGCAGCACTGGGACAGGGGGCTACGAGCAGTACTTC.

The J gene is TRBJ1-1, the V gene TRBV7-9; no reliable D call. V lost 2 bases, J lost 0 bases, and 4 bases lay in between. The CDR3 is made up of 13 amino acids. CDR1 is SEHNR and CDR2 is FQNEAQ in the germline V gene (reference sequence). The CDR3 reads CASSLNVNTEAFF. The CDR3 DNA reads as TGTGCCAGCAGCTTAAACGTGAACACTGAAGCTTTCTTT.

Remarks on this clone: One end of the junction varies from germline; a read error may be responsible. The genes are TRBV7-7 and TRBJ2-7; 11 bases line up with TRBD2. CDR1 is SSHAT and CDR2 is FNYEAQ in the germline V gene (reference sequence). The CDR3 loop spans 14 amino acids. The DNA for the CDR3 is TGTGCTAGCAGCTTATCACTAGCGGGAGACGAGCAGTACTTC. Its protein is CASSLSLAGDEQYF.

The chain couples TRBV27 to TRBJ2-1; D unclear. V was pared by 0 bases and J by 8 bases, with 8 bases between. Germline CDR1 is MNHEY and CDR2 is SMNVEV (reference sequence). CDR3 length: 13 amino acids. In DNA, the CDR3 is TGTGCCAGCAGTTTATCGGCCATCCATGAGCAGTTCTTC. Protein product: CASSLSAIHEQFF.

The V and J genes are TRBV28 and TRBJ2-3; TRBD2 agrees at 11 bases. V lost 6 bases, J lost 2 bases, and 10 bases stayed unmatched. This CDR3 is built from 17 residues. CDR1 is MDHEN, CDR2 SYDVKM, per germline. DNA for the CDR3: TGTGCCAGCAGCTCAGGGACTAGCGGAATACTCACAGATACGCAGTATTTT. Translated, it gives CASSSGTSGILTDTQYF.

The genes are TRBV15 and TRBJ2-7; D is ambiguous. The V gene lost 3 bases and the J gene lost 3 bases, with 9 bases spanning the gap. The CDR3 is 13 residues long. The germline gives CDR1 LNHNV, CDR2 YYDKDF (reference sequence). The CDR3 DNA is TGTGCCACCAGCAGGGACCCGCTCTACGAGCAGTACTTC. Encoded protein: CATSRDPLYEQYF.

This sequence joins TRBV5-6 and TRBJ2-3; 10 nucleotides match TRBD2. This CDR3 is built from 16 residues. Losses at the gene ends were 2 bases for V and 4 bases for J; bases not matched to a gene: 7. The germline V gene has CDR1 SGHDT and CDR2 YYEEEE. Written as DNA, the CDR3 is TGTGCCAGCAGCTTACCGGGACTAGCGATTCCAGATACGCAGTATTTT. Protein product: CASSLPGLAIPDTQYF.

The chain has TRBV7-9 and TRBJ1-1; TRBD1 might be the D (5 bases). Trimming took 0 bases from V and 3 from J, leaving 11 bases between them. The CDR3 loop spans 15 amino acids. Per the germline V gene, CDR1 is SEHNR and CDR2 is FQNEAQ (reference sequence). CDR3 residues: CASSLASGSDTEAFF. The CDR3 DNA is TGTGCCAGCAGCTTAGCCTCAGGGTCGGACACTGAAGCTTTCTTT. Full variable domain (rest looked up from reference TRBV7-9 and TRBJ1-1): DTGVSQNPRHKITKRGQNVTFRCDPISEHNRLYWYRQTLGQGPEFLTYFQNEAQLEKSRLLSDRFSAERPKGSFSTLEIQRTEQGDSAMYLCASSLASGSDTEAFFGQGTRLTVV.

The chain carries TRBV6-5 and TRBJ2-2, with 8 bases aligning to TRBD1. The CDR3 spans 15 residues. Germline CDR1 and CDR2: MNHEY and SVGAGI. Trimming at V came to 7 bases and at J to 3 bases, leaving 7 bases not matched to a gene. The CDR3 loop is CASNEGRGHTGELFF. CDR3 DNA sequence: TGTGCCAGCAATGAGGGCAGGGGGCACACCGGGGAGCTGTTTTTT.

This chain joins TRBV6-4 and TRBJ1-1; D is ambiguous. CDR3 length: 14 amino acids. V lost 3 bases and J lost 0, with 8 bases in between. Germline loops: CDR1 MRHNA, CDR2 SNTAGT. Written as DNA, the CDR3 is TGTGCCAGCAGTGAAAATAATCTGAACACTGAAGCTTTCTTT. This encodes CASSENNLNTEAFF.

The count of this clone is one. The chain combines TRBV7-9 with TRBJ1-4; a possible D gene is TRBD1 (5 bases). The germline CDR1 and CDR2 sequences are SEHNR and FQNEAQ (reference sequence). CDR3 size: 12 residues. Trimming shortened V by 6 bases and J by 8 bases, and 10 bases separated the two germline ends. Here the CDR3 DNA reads TGTGCCAGCAGGCCTACAGGAGAAAAACTGTTTTTT. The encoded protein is CASRPTGEKLFF.

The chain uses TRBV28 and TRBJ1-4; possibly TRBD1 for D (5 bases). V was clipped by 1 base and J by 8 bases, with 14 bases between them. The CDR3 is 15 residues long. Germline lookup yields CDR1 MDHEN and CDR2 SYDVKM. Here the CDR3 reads CASSLYRGTPEKLFF. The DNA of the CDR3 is TGTGCCAGCAGTTTATATCGAGGGACTCCAGAAAAACTGTTTTTT.

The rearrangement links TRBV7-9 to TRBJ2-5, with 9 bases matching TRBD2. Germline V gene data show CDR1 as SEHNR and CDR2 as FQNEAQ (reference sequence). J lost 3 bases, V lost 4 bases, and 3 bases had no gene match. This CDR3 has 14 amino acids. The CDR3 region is CASSWIAGEETQYF. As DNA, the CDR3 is TGTGCCAGCAGCTGGATAGCGGGAGAAGAGACCCAGTACTTC.

The CDR3 reads CASSTLGQGYEQYF. CDR3 nucleotides: TGTGCCAGTAGTACCCTGGGACAGGGGTACGAGCAGTACTTC. The chain carries TRBV19 and TRBJ2-7; the match to TRBD1 covers 10 bases. The CDR3 runs to 14 residues. Germline V CDR1 and CDR2: LNHDA, SQIVND (reference sequence). The junction had 4 bases not matched to a gene; V was cut back by 4 bases and J by 4 bases.

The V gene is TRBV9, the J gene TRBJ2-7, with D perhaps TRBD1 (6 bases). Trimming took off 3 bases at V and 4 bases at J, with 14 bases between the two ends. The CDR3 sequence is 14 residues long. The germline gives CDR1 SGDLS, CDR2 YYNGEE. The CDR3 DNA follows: TGTGCCAGCAGCGAGACCGGGACACTTTACGAGCAGTACTTC. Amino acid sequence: CASSETGTLYEQYF.

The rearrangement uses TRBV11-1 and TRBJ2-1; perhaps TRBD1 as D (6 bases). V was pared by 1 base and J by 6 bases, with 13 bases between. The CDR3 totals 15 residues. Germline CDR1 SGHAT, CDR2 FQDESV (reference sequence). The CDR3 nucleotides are TGTGCCAGCAGCTTAGAAGGGACACTCTTCAATGAGCAGTTCTTC. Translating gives CASSLEGTLFNEQFF.

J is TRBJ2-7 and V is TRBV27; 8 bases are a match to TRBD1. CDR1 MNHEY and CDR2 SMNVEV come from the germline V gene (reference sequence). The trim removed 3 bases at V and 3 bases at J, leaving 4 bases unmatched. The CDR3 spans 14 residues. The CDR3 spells CASSLWTGSYEQYF. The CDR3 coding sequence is TGTGCCAGCAGTTTGTGGACAGGGAGCTACGAGCAGTACTTC.

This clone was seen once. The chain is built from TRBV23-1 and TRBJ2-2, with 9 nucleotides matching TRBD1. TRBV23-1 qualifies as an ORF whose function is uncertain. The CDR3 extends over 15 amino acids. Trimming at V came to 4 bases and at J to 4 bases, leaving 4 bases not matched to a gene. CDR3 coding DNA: TGCGCCAGCAGTCCACAGGGGGCGTGCACCGGGGAGCTGTTTTTT. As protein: CASSPQGACTGELFF.